Listed here are 23 T cell receptor beta chains from one sample, sequenced in a study of response to subunit inactivated influenza vaccine. TCRdb ran MiXCR on the RT-PCR reads and lists one entry per CDR3 protein. The repertoire holds 450,000 to 700,000 distinct CDR3 sequences, with approximately 15% as singletons. Sequences were derived from PBMCs from blood, sampled roughly 12 days after vaccination. The receptors were sampled from a man aged 50 to 59 who received an inactivated influenza vaccine.

V and J are TRBV6-6 and TRBJ2-1; D gene uncertain. V was trimmed by 4 bases and J by 6 bases, leaving 7 bases between them. Germline V gene data show CDR1 as MNHNY and CDR2 as SVGAGI (reference sequence). This CDR3 spans 12 amino acids. In DNA form, the CDR3 reads TGTGCCAGCAGTTGGAATCTCAATGAGCAGTTCTTC. It encodes CASSWNLNEQFF.

The V gene is TRBV3-1, the J gene TRBJ2-2; tentatively, D is TRBD2 (6 bases). CDR3 length: 15 residues. V was pared by 1 base and J by 5 bases, with 11 bases between. CDR1 and CDR2 from the germline V gene are LGHDT and YNNKEL (reference sequence). For the CDR3, the DNA is TGTGCCAGCAGCCAAGGGGGCCTAGCGACCGGGGAGCTGTTTTTT. Amino acid sequence: CASSQGGLATGELFF.

This chain joins TRBV7-2 and TRBJ2-5; 7 positions match TRBD2. Germline CDR1 SGHTA, CDR2 FQGNSA. This CDR3 region has 15 residues. V lost 0 bases to trimming and J lost 4 bases; unmatched junction nucleotides: 5. CDR3 in amino acids: CASSLARGFRETQYF. The CDR3 region has the DNA TGTGCCAGCAGCTTAGCGCGGGGGTTTAGAGAGACCCAGTACTTC.

This clonotype was seen only a few times. The chain employs TRBV10-3 and TRBJ1-2; maybe TRBD1 (5 bases). This CDR3 region has 12 residues. V shed 7 bases and J shed 4 bases, with 10 bases lying between them. The germline CDR1 and CDR2 sequences are ENHRY and SYGVKD. Here the CDR3 reads CAITRDLYGYTF. The CDR3 DNA follows: TGTGCCATCACCAGGGACCTCTATGGCTACACCTTC.

V gene TRBV28 combines with J gene TRBJ2-1; D is perhaps TRBD1 (5 bases). The germline V gene has CDR1 MDHEN and CDR2 SYDVKM. There are 15 residues in the CDR3. Deletions cut 7 bases from V and 7 bases from J, with 20 bases between. CDR3 DNA sequence: TGTGCCAGCACCCCTGGGGCCGAGGCCGGGAATGAGCAGTTCTTC. Protein: CASTPGAEAGNEQFF.

The V gene is TRBV15, the J gene TRBJ2-1, with a possible D match to TRBD2 (5 bases). Per germline, CDR1 LNHNV and CDR2 YYDKDF (reference sequence). V lost 1 base and J lost 8, with 15 bases in between. CDR3 size: 15 residues. CDR3 amino acids: CATSRGVPTRDEQFF. In DNA form, the CDR3 reads TGTGCCACCAGCAGAGGGGTCCCAACGAGGGATGAGCAGTTCTTC.

This clonotype has at least ten counts. The V gene is TRBV12-3 or TRBV12-4, the J gene TRBJ1-4; possibly TRBD1 for D (5 bases). This CDR3 has 16 residues. V dropped 6 bases and J dropped 8 bases, with 22 bases sitting between them. The CDR3 coding sequence is TGTGCCAGCAGCTCGGGACGAACGCGCGGCGCGGAAAAACTGTTTTTT. It encodes CASSSGRTRGAEKLFF.

The V call is TRBV5-1, the J call TRBJ2-5; D assignment may be TRBD1 or TRBD2 (5 bases each). The V end lost 1 base, the J end lost 4 bases, and 11 bases lay between the germline ends. This CDR3 comprises 14 residues. CDR1 SGHRS and CDR2 YFSETQ come from the germline V gene. CDR3 sequence (DNA): TGCGCCAGCAGCTTGTGGGGGAGTGGAGAGACCCAGTACTTC. Translated: CASSLWGSGETQYF.

At least ten counts were recorded for this clonotype. The chain links TRBV7-9 to TRBJ2-2; 7 bases agree with TRBD1. CDR3 length equals 13 residues. The V gene's germline CDR1 is SEHNR and CDR2 FQNEAQ (reference sequence). Unmatched junction bases numbered 1, after V lost 5 bases and J lost 4 bases. The CDR3 region has the DNA TGTGCCAGCAGCGGGGACAGCACCGGGGAGCTGTTTTTT. It translates to CASSGDSTGELFF.

This clonotype was detected only a few times. This sequence joins TRBV29-1 and TRBJ2-7; 8 bases are a match to TRBD1. Germline lookup yields CDR1 SQVTM and CDR2 ANQGSEA. Trimming cost V 4 bases and J 5 bases; bases outside gene matches: 13. This CDR3 comprises 15 residues. CDR3 DNA: TGCAGCGTTGCAATACCCGACAGGGGATTTGACGAGCAGTACTTC. This translates into CSVAIPDRGFDEQYF.

The chain is built from TRBV11-2 and TRBJ2-5, with D unresolved. Trimming pared 0 bases from V and 6 bases from J, leaving 8 bases between. The germline V gene encodes CDR1 SGHAT and CDR2 FQNNGV. This CDR3 spans 13 amino acids. Written as DNA, the CDR3 is TGTGCCAGCAGCTTAGATGTGGGCCAGACCCAGTACTTC. Translation gives CASSLDVGQTQYF.

This chain links TRBV7-2 with TRBJ2-7; TRBD2 matches at 14 bases. After removal of 4 bases from V and 7 bases from J, the junction contained 6 bases not matched to a gene. CDR3 size: 15 residues. Germline CDR1 is SGHTA and CDR2 is FQGNSA. CDR3 residues: CASSSRLAGGSEQYF. The CDR3 DNA follows: TGTGCCAGCAGCTCCCGACTAGCGGGAGGGAGTGAGCAGTACTTC.

The genes are TRBV3-1 and TRBJ1-4; D is uncertain. The V gene lost 0 bases and the J gene lost 5 bases, with 13 bases spanning the gap. The V gene's germline CDR1 is LGHDT and CDR2 YNNKEL (reference sequence). The CDR3 runs 16 residues. CDR3 amino acids: CASSQERTDQNEKLFF. For the CDR3, the DNA is TGTGCCAGCAGCCAAGAGCGGACCGATCAAAATGAAAAACTGTTTTTT.

The chain links TRBV11-2 to TRBJ2-1; TRBD2 matches 10 bases. V was clipped by 5 bases and J by 12 bases; unmatched bases: 7. Germline values: CDR1 SGHAT, CDR2 FQNNGV. There are 13 residues in the CDR3. The CDR3 bases are TGTGCCAGCAGCGCAACTCAGCGGGAGGGGCAGTTCTTC. Residues: CASSATQREGQFF. The complete variable domain, with remaining parts taken from reference TRBV11-2 and TRBJ2-1, reads EAGVAQSPRYKIIEKRQSVAFWCNPISGHATLYWYQQILGQGPKLLIQFQNNGVVDDSQLPKDRFSAERLKGVDSTLKIQPAKLEDSAVYLCASSATQREGQFFGPGTRLTVL.

The CDR3 reads CASSPGPRNYEQYF. CDR3 nucleotides: TGTGCCAGCAGCCCAGGCCCAAGGAACTACGAGCAGTACTTC. The rearrangement uses TRBV3-1 and TRBJ2-7, with D unclear. Germline values: CDR1 LGHDT, CDR2 YNNKEL (reference sequence). CDR3 length equals 14 residues. The V end lost 4 bases, the J end lost 3 bases, and 13 bases lay between the germline ends.

This clonotype is a singleton in its sample. V is TRBV19 and J is TRBJ2-1; D uncertain. CDR3 length: 14 amino acids. Trimming shortened V by 3 bases and J by 1 base, and 7 bases separated the two germline ends. Germline CDR1 reads LNHDA; CDR2 reads SQIVND (reference sequence). As DNA, the CDR3 is TGTGCCAGTAGTATCCAGCAGTCCTACAATGAGCAGTTCTTC. Its translation is CASSIQQSYNEQFF. Based on the CDR3 plus reference TRBV19 and TRBJ2-1, the full variable domain is DGGITQSPKYLFRKEGQNVTLSCEQNLNHDAMYWYRQDPGQGLRLIYYSQIVNDFQKGDIAEGYSVSREKKESFPLTVTSAQKNPTAFYLCASSIQQSYNEQFFGPGTRLTVL.

The V gene is TRBV29-1, the J gene TRBJ2-6; weak D call: TRBD1 (6 bases). The CDR3 extends over 15 amino acids. CDR1 is SQVTM, CDR2 ANQGSEA, per germline. Trimming took off 4 bases at V and 4 bases at J, with 14 bases between the two ends. Here the CDR3 DNA reads TGCAGCGTTGTGGGGGCTAACTACGGGGCCAACGTCCTGACTTTC. It yields the protein CSVVGANYGANVLTF.

This clonotype was recorded many times. The gene calls are TRBV7-9 and TRBJ2-5; D gene unclear. The CDR3 consists of 12 residues. Germline V CDR1 and CDR2: SEHNR, FQNEAQ (reference sequence). With 5 bases removed from V and 5 bases from J, the gap between germline ends came to 9 bases. As DNA, the CDR3 is TGTGCCAGCAGCCCCGAGAGTGAGACCCAGTACTTC. It translates to CASSPESETQYF.

The chain employs TRBV20-1 and TRBJ2-1, with TRBD1 matching 10 bases. The ends lost 0 bases at V and 14 bases at J; junction bases unmatched: 13. The CDR3 loop spans 15 amino acids. The germline gives CDR1 DFQATT, CDR2 SNEGSKA (reference sequence). The DNA of the CDR3 is TGCAGTGCTAGAGATTTTGGACAGGGGGGTTTATTCGAGTTCTTC. It yields the protein CSARDFGQGGLFEFF.

This rearrangement joins TRBV5-1 to TRBJ2-5; D ambiguous. Germline CDR1 reads SGHRS; CDR2 reads YFSETQ. CDR3 length: 13 residues. The V and J ends lost 3 bases and 4 bases respectively, with 10 bases between them. CDR3 residues: CASSSPTIETQYF. The CDR3 coding sequence is TGCGCCAGCAGCTCACCTACGATAGAGACCCAGTACTTC. The complete variable domain, with remaining parts taken from reference TRBV5-1 and TRBJ2-5, reads KAGVTQTPRYLIKTRGQQVTLSCSPISGHRSVSWYQQTPGQGLQFLFEYFSETQRNKGNFPGRFSGRQFSNSRSEMNVSTLELGDSALYLCASSSPTIETQYFGPGTRLLVL.

This clonotype was observed once. The chain carries TRBV20-1 and TRBJ2-5; 14 bases match TRBD2. The CDR3 is made up of 15 amino acids. V dropped 6 bases and J dropped 1; count of bases not matched to a gene: 4. Germline V CDR1 and CDR2: DFQATT, SNEGSKA (reference sequence). The CDR3 loop reads CSALGTSGSQETQYF. The DNA of the CDR3 is TGCAGTGCCCTCGGGACTAGCGGGAGCCAAGAGACCCAGTACTTC.

This clonotype was observed a few times. J is TRBJ2-1 and V is TRBV12-3 or TRBV12-4; TRBD2 matches at 10 bases. With 5 bases clipped from V and 6 bases from J, the junction kept 10 bases outside the gene matches. The CDR3 sequence is 16 residues long. The CDR3 here is CASSHRSSGRANEQFF. In DNA, the CDR3 is TGTGCCAGCAGTCATCGTTCTAGCGGGAGAGCCAATGAGCAGTTCTTC.

The CDR3 is CASSYSTGRTDTQYF. The DNA for the CDR3 is TGTGCCAGCAGTTACTCAACAGGGCGCACAGATACGCAGTATTTT. The chain is built from TRBV6-5 and TRBJ2-3; perhaps TRBD1 as D (6 bases). V dropped 0 bases and J dropped 1 base, with 8 bases sitting between them. In germline, CDR1 is MNHEY, CDR2 SVGAGI. The length of the CDR3 is 15 residues.